What follows describes a single T cell receptor beta chain. The antigen it recognizes is unknown. Within one base of it there is no much larger clone, and no base qualities were kept. To sequence the TCRbeta CDR3 region, genomic DNA was isolated from the sorted cells. TCRbeta CDR3 regions were sequenced using the immunoSEQ Assay. Here the immuneACCESS table is served through TCRdb, limited to in-frame sequences with V and J called. Missing clones are a known gap in these copies; in checked studies unresolved V genes cover under half, and the rest lacks a known reason. The table for this sample lists 66,000 or so clones; approximately 92% of them were counted only once. 23% of the sample is held by the ten biggest clonotypes. This record comes from a study of OX40 agonist ivuxolimab in advanced cancers. Regarding the research as a whole: The costimulatory receptor OX40 (CD134) was targeted by ivuxolimab, a fully human IgG2 agonistic monoclonal antibody. In the dose-escalation cohort, nearly 85% of patients were male, and the mean age was 60 years with a range of roughly 20 to 79. The purpose of peripheral TCRbeta sequencing was to test whether ivuxolimab changed TCR sequence diversity and led to clonal T-cell expansion. The monotherapy dose-escalation portion (N ≈ 55 patients) of the phase I ivuxolimab trial is reported in the paper. Among the approximately 54 dose-escalation patients, about 20 had hepatocellular carcinoma, 15 or so melanoma, 9 renal cell carcinoma and 9 head and neck cancer. Patients were allowed to have had prior anti-PD-1, anti-PD-L1 or anti-CTLA-4 therapy, and approximately 40% of the dose-escalation patients had previously received checkpoint inhibitors. Intravenous ivuxolimab was administered to patients every 2 weeks at six dose levels: 0.01, 0.1, 0.3, 1.5, 3 and 10 mg/kg. Partial responses were achieved by three dose-escalation patients, of whom one had hepatocellular carcinoma and two had cutaneous melanoma. What the authors observed across the whole study: Low levels of normalized T-cell clonal expansion were also seen in some patients who did not respond. In the 0.1-3.0 mg/kg groups, partial responders were among the patients with the lowest normalized peripheral clonal expansion, particularly in CD8+ T cells. At doses of 0.1 to 3.0 mg/kg, clonal expansion of both CD4+ and CD8+ blood T cells was observed from baseline to week 6. After ivuxolimab, expanded clones were on average more numerous among CD8+ T cells than among CD4+ T cells. The antigen specificity of the peripheral T cells that underwent clonal expansion was not determined.

The trial excluded patients who had a history of autoimmune disease or who were on systemic immunosuppression. Peripheral blood for TCR sequencing was collected from all dose cohorts at baseline, on cycle 4 day 1, and on cycle 7 day 1. The samples were drawn from a first-in-human, open-label, multicenter phase I dose-escalation trial of ivuxolimab. Adults with locally advanced or metastatic melanoma, renal cell carcinoma, hepatocellular carcinoma or head and neck squamous cell carcinoma were enrolled in the trial. CD4+ and CD8+ T cells were sorted separately from peripheral blood before TCR sequencing. The sequence derives from an adult with an advanced solid tumor such as melanoma, head and neck, liver or kidney cancer. This specimen consisted of CD4+ or CD8+ T cells sorted from blood, obtained in a trial of the OX40 agonist ivuxolimab.

Here the CDR3 is given as CASSLTGSGELFF. The bases read TGTGCCAGCAGCCTGACCGGGAGCGGGGAGCTGTTTTTT. This sequence uses TRBV6-5 and TRBJ2-2; a tentative D match to TRBD2 spans 6 bases. The V end loses 6 bases and the J end loses 7 bases, and a stretch of 12 bases separates them. From the cysteine through the phenylalanine, the CDR3 covers 13 amino acids. Just CDR3 DNA is preserved here, 39 bases in frame from base 1. The germline V gene encodes CDR1 MNHEY and CDR2 SVGAGI.